The 20 T cell receptor beta chains given below trace back to one sample, sequenced in a study of shared clonotypes between healthy human individuals. Data came from immunoSEQ multiplex PCR; TCRdb stores just in-frame clones and leaves some out. This sample yields about 2,500,000 clones, of which around nine tenths are seen a single time; 0.14% belongs to the top ten. The sequenced material came from naive CD4+ T cells sorted from blood. Subset in this sample: CD45RA+ positively selected. These receptors were collected from a man between 18 and 35 years old in good health.

A word on this clone: This same CDR3 is encoded by further DNA sequences in the sample. The chain employs TRBV6-5 and TRBJ2-3; D is undetermined. The CDR3 loop spans 12 amino acids. The V end was cut by 6 bases, the J end by 1 base, with 5 bases between. Germline CDR1 reads MNHEY; CDR2 reads SVGAGI. CDR3: CASSQGTDTQYF. The CDR3 nucleotides are TGTGCCAGCAGCCAGGGCACAGATACGCAGTATTTT.

This clone was observed a single time. The chain recombines TRBV27 with TRBJ2-7, with D hard to call. CDR1 is MNHEY and CDR2 is SMNVEV in the germline V gene (reference sequence). This CDR3 contains 14 residues. V was cut by 2 bases and J by 3 bases, with 11 bases left in between. The CDR3 DNA follows: TGTGCCAGCAGTTTAGGACCGGTTAACTACGAGCAGTACTTC. Translation gives CASSLGPVNYEQYF.

Only one count was recorded for this clone. This chain joins TRBV5-8 and TRBJ1-5; D is undetermined. The CDR3 extends over 16 amino acids. Trimming took off 1 base at V and 3 bases at J, with 14 bases between the two ends. The germline V gene encodes CDR1 SGHTS and CDR2 YDEGEE. In DNA, the CDR3 is TGTGCCAGCAGCTTGTTAACGGGTTTTCCCAATCAGCCCCAGCATTTT. Translating it yields CASSLLTGFPNQPQHF.

Here the CDR3 reads CATSRGWEAQYF. CDR3 DNA sequence: TGTGCCACCAGCAGAGGGTGGGAGGCCCAGTACTTC. The rearrangement uses TRBV15 and TRBJ2-7; TRBD2 is a possible D gene (6 bases). Trimming stripped 1 base from V and 10 bases from J, with 11 bases between. CDR1 is LNHNV and CDR2 is YYDKDF in the germline V gene (reference sequence). The CDR3 contains 12 residues.

This sequence joins TRBV18 and TRBJ2-5; D is possibly TRBD1 or TRBD2 (5 bases each). V was clipped by 2 bases and J by 5 bases, with 12 bases between them. Germline V gives CDR1 KGHSH, CDR2 LQKENI. CDR3 length equals 14 residues. CDR3 loop: CASSPGTAVETQYF. The CDR3 DNA sequence: TGTGCCAGCTCACCAGGGACGGCCGTGGAGACCCAGTACTTC.

The chain employs TRBV5-4 and TRBJ2-3, with D tentatively TRBD2 (6 bases). With 3 bases removed from V and 2 bases from J, the gap between germline ends came to 10 bases. Germline CDR1 reads SGHNT; CDR2 reads YYREEE (reference sequence). The CDR3 sequence is 14 residues long. The CDR3 DNA sequence: TGTGCCAGCAGCTCTGGGGGGATCACAGATACGCAGTATTTT. It encodes CASSSGGITDTQYF.

CDR3 sequence (DNA): TGTGCCAGCAGTTCGACTAGCGGGGGGGCTTCCTACAATGAGCAGTTCTTC. It translates to CASSSTSGGASYNEQFF. The chain joins TRBV28 to TRBJ2-1; 14 bases line up with TRBD2. This CDR3 spans 17 amino acids. Germline V gene data show CDR1 as MDHEN and CDR2 as SYDVKM. Trimming took 4 bases from V and 1 from J; bases not matched to a gene: 3.

There are a few counts of this clone. The chain links TRBV13 to TRBJ1-4; 7 bases line up with TRBD1. The CDR3 covers 12 residues. The germline V gene has CDR1 PRHDT and CDR2 FYEKMQ (reference sequence). J gave up 13 bases and V 5 bases, and 7 bases lay outside the gene matches. The CDR3 sequence is CASSRRGQILFF. In DNA form, the CDR3 reads TGTGCCAGCAGCCGGCGGGGACAGATACTGTTTTTT. The full variable domain, with the rest looked up from reference TRBV13 and TRBJ1-4, is AAGVIQSPRHLIKEKRETATLKCYPIPRHDTVYWYQQGPGQDPQFLISFYEKMQSDKGSIPDRFSAQQFSDYHSELNMSSLELGDSALYFCASSRRGQILFFGSGTQLSVL.

The V gene is TRBV7-2, the J gene TRBJ1-6; 10 bases align to TRBD1. Germline V gene lookup returns CDR1 SGHTA and CDR2 FQGNSA. The CDR3 runs to 15 residues. The trim removed 5 bases at V and 7 bases at J, leaving 5 bases unmatched. CDR3 nucleotide sequence: TGTGCCAGCAGCCGCCGGGACAGGGGAAATTCACCCCTCCACTTT. Its protein product is CASSRRDRGNSPLHF.

The CDR3 reads CASSDGSVSTDTQYF. CDR3 nucleotide sequence: TGTGCCAGCAGTGACGGTAGCGTTAGCACAGATACGCAGTATTTT. This chain joins TRBV2 and TRBJ2-3; weak D call: TRBD2 (5 bases). The CDR3 runs to 15 residues. The V gene lost 3 bases and the J gene lost 0 bases, with 10 bases spanning the gap. Germline-derived CDR1 and CDR2 are SNHLY and FYNNEI.

This chain links TRBV6-5 with TRBJ2-7, with 8 nucleotides matching TRBD2. From germline, CDR1 is MNHEY and CDR2 SVGAGI. This CDR3 spans 14 amino acids. The V and J ends lost 6 bases and 4 bases, in that order; junction bases with no gene match: 8. The CDR3 sequence is CASSPHGGGYEQYF. CDR3 sequence (DNA): TGTGCCAGCAGCCCCCACGGGGGGGGGTACGAGCAGTACTTC.

The chain links TRBV6-5 to TRBJ2-7; tentative D call: TRBD1 (6 bases). The CDR3 covers 13 residues. V was trimmed by 6 bases and J by 3 bases, leaving 12 bases between them. The V gene's germline CDR1 is MNHEY and CDR2 SVGAGI. CDR3 sequence reads: CASSQGQHYEQYF. The CDR3 nucleotides read TGTGCCAGCAGCCAAGGACAGCACTACGAGCAGTACTTC.

The V gene is TRBV5-8, the J gene TRBJ2-5; D perhaps matches TRBD2 (6 bases). Germline-derived CDR1 and CDR2 are SGHTS and YDEGEE. The CDR3 consists of 15 residues. V lost 2 bases and J lost 5, with 16 bases in between. This chain's CDR3 is CASSFFWGVGETQYF. The CDR3 nucleotides read TGTGCCAGCAGCTTCTTTTGGGGGGTAGGCGAGACCCAGTACTTC.

The chain has TRBV19 and TRBJ1-6; maybe TRBD1 (5 bases). Trimming shortened V by 5 bases and J by 9 bases, and 8 bases separated the two germline ends. The germline CDR1 and CDR2 sequences are LNHDA and SQIVND (reference sequence). The CDR3 totals 12 residues. CDR3 bases: TGTGCCAGTAGTTGGAGGGGTTCACCCCTCCACTTT. Protein: CASSWRGSPLHF. Combining the CDR3 with reference TRBV19 and TRBJ1-6 gives the whole variable domain DGGITQSPKYLFRKEGQNVTLSCEQNLNHDAMYWYRQDPGQGLRLIYYSQIVNDFQKGDIAEGYSVSREKKESFPLTVTSAQKNPTAFYLCASSWRGSPLHFGNGTRLTVT.

The chain's CDR3 is CASSLGLASYNEQFF. DNA for the CDR3: TGTGCCAGCAGCTTAGGACTAGCTTCCTACAATGAGCAGTTCTTC. The V call is TRBV5-4, the J call TRBJ2-1, with 8 bases matching TRBD2. With V trimmed by 2 bases and J by 1 base, 2 bases remained unmatched. The CDR3 runs 15 residues. From germline, CDR1 is SGHNT and CDR2 YYREEE (reference sequence).

V usage is TRBV2 and J usage is TRBJ1-6; the match to TRBD1 covers 8 bases. The CDR3 extends over 14 amino acids. Losses at the gene ends were 6 bases for V and 6 bases for J; bases not matched to a gene: 4. From germline, CDR1 is SNHLY and CDR2 FYNNEI. CDR3 in amino acids: CASRLTGVNSPLHF. The CDR3 coding sequence is TGTGCCAGCAGGCTGACAGGGGTTAATTCACCCCTCCACTTT.

The chain uses TRBV5-6 and TRBJ1-5; no firm D call. Germline V gene sequence: CDR1 SGHDT, CDR2 YYEEEE. The CDR3 is 14 amino acids. With 1 base removed from V and 3 bases from J, the gap between germline ends came to 8 bases. Written as DNA, the CDR3 is TGTGCCAGCAGCTTGTCCCGATTCAATCAGCCCCAGCATTTT. This sequence encodes CASSLSRFNQPQHF.

This chain links TRBV11-2 with TRBJ1-3; a weak D match, TRBD1 (6 bases). The CDR3 is made up of 14 amino acids. CDR1 is SGHAT and CDR2 is FQNNGV in the germline V gene. V was cut by 5 bases and J by 0 bases, with 8 bases left in between. DNA of the CDR3: TGTGCCAGCAGCCCGGGACACTCTGGAAACACCATATATTTT. This translates into CASSPGHSGNTIYF.

The chain combines TRBV6-6 with TRBJ2-7; 9 positions match TRBD1. From germline, CDR1 is MNHNY and CDR2 SVGAGI (reference sequence). The CDR3 loop spans 15 amino acids. With 7 bases clipped from V and 7 bases from J, the junction kept 14 bases outside the gene matches. For the CDR3, the DNA is TGTGCCAGCACTTCAGCCGGGACAGGGTCGAGGGAGCAGTACTTC. Residues: CASTSAGTGSREQYF.

For this clone: Other DNA sequences in the sample encode the same CDR3. This chain joins TRBV30 and TRBJ1-5; D not resolved. The V end lost 3 bases, the J end lost 1 base, and 7 bases lay between the germline ends. CDR3 length: 13 amino acids. CDR1 is GTSNPN and CDR2 is SVGIG in the germline V gene (reference sequence). Here the CDR3 DNA reads TGTGCCTGGAGCGGAGACAGCAATCAGCCCCAGCATTTT. Encoded protein: CAWSGDSNQPQHF.